These T cell receptor beta chains were read from a single sample in a study of cytomegalovirus exposure and HLA in healthy donors. The method was immunoSEQ multiplex PCR; TCRdb's version includes in-frame clones alone and lacks a portion of them. The sample shows about 140,000 clones, roughly 77% of them seen only once. The sequencing input was PBMCs. Receptors were obtained from a man under 40 in good health. Both conserved end residues are part of each CDR3. The order of the fields is clone size, V gene, J gene, D gene, CDR3 DNA, CDR3 protein. The D gene is left open where the match is weak. For some rows the clone size is stated as once, few or many, or as a class when expanded; others skip it.

clone size: NA; V gene: TRBV5-8; J gene: TRBJ2-7; D gene: NA; CDR3 DNA: TGTGCCAGTAGTACTTCCCCATTAGTCTCCGAGCAGTACTTC; CDR3 protein: CASSTSPLVSEQYF
clone size: few; V gene: TRBV4-3; J gene: TRBJ2-1; D gene: NA; CDR3 DNA: TGCGCCAGCAGCCAAGCAGGGCTCAATGAGCAGTTCTTC; CDR3 protein: CASSQAGLNEQFF
clone size: NA; V gene: TRBV5-1; J gene: TRBJ2-3; D gene: TRBD2; CDR3 DNA: TGCGCCAGCAGGGACGGGAGGCCCGCAGATACGCAGTATTTT; CDR3 protein: CASRDGRPADTQYF
clone size: NA; V gene: TRBV6-5; J gene: TRBJ2-7; D gene: NA; CDR3 DNA: TGTGCCAGCAGGGCCGGAGGCTGGGGCTCCTACGAGCAGTACTTC; CDR3 protein: CASRAGGWGSYEQYF
clone size: NA; V gene: TRBV9; J gene: TRBJ2-5; D gene: NA; CDR3 DNA: TGTGCCAGCGGCTTAGCTGGAGGCGCGGGAGAGACCCAGTACTTC; CDR3 protein: CASGLAGGAGETQYF
clone size: NA; V gene: TRBV29-1; J gene: TRBJ2-3; D gene: TRBD1; CDR3 DNA: TGCAGCGGCAGGACAGGGGGCTTGGATACGCAGTATTTT; CDR3 protein: CSGRTGGLDTQYF
clone size: few; V gene: TRBV19; J gene: TRBJ2-7; D gene: NA; CDR3 DNA: TGTGCCAGCAGTATGGGCGGCGGGGCTAGCTCATTCGAGCAGTACTTC; CDR3 protein: CASSMGGGASSFEQYF
clone size: NA; V gene: TRBV6-5; J gene: TRBJ2-7; D gene: TRBD1; CDR3 DNA: TGTGCCAGCAGCACCGGGACAGGGTGGAGCGAGCAGTACTTC; CDR3 protein: CASSTGTGWSEQYF
clone size: NA; V gene: TRBV11-3; J gene: TRBJ2-6; D gene: TRBD2; CDR3 DNA: TGTGCCGAGGGGAGGGTTGGGGCCAACGTCCTGACTTTC; CDR3 protein: CAEGRVGANVLTF
clone size: NA; V gene: TRBV7-9; J gene: TRBJ2-7; D gene: NA; CDR3 DNA: TGTGCCAGCAGCTCCCCGGGGGGCTTAGCGGTCCGGGAGCAGTACTTC; CDR3 protein: CASSSPGGLAVREQYF
clone size: NA; V gene: TRBV11-2; J gene: TRBJ2-7; D gene: NA; CDR3 DNA: TGTGCCAGCAGCCCCGGAGGGTTGGAGCAGTACTTC; CDR3 protein: CASSPGGLEQYF
clone size: NA; V gene: TRBV7-2; J gene: TRBJ2-3; D gene: TRBD2; CDR3 DNA: TGTGCCAGCAGCCCACCGGGGCGGGAGGGTTGGGGGGGGCAGTATTTT; CDR3 protein: CASSPPGREGWGGQYF
clone size: NA; V gene: TRBV9; J gene: TRBJ2-7; D gene: NA; CDR3 DNA: TGTGCCAGCAGCTTAAGCGGTCGAAACGAGCAGTACTTC; CDR3 protein: CASSLSGRNEQYF
clone size: NA; V gene: TRBV7-9; J gene: TRBJ2-3; D gene: TRBD2; CDR3 DNA: TGTGCCAGCAGCTCCGCAAGACTAGCGGGAGTACAAGATACGCAGTATTTT; CDR3 protein: CASSSARLAGVQDTQYF
clone size: NA; V gene: TRBV11-2; J gene: TRBJ2-7; D gene: NA; CDR3 DNA: TGTGCCAGCAGTCTAAGAGGACAGAGCGAGCAGTACTTC; CDR3 protein: CASSLRGQSEQYF
clone size: few; V gene: TRBV19; J gene: TRBJ2-1; D gene: TRBD2; CDR3 DNA: TGTGCCAGTAGTAAGCGGGAAGGATACAATGAGCAGTTCTTC; CDR3 protein: CASSKREGYNEQFF
clone size: few; V gene: TRBV19; J gene: TRBJ2-2; D gene: TRBD2; CDR3 DNA: TGTGCCAGTAATTCCCCGGGACTAGCGGAGAACACCGGGGAGCTGTTTTTT; CDR3 protein: CASNSPGLAENTGELFF
clone size: NA; V gene: TRBV27; J gene: TRBJ1-2; D gene: NA; CDR3 DNA: TGTGCCAGCAGTTTCGGGTCTTCTAACTATGGCTACACCTTC; CDR3 protein: CASSFGSSNYGYTF
clone size: NA; V gene: TRBV7-2; J gene: TRBJ2-7; D gene: NA; CDR3 DNA: TGTGCCAGCAGCCAACGGGGTCCCTACGAGCAGTACTTC; CDR3 protein: CASSQRGPYEQYF
clone size: NA; V gene: TRBV9; J gene: TRBJ2-3; D gene: NA; CDR3 DNA: TGTGCCAGCAGCGGGGACCCGGGGGCAGATACGCAGTATTTT; CDR3 protein: CASSGDPGADTQYF
clone size: NA; V gene: TRBV18; J gene: TRBJ1-4; D gene: TRBD1; CDR3 DNA: TGTGCCAGCTCATTTGGACAGGGGGAGGAAAAACTGTTTTTT; CDR3 protein: CASSFGQGEEKLFF
clone size: NA; V gene: TRBV4-1; J gene: TRBJ2-2; D gene: TRBD2; CDR3 DNA: TGCGCCAGCAGCCAGCTTAGACTAGCGGGGAACACCGGGGAGCTGTTTTTT; CDR3 protein: CASSQLRLAGNTGELFF
clone size: NA; V gene: TRBV30; J gene: TRBJ1-1; D gene: NA; CDR3 DNA: TGTGCCTGGAGTGTAGCGGGGGGGAACACTGAAGCTTTCTTT; CDR3 protein: CAWSVAGGNTEAFF
clone size: few; V gene: TRBV6-8; J gene: TRBJ1-5; D gene: NA; CDR3 DNA: TGTGCCAGCAGTTACTCGTACAGGGAGATTTGTCAGCCCCAGCATTTT; CDR3 protein: CASSYSYREICQPQHF
clone size: NA; V gene: TRBV10-2; J gene: TRBJ2-2; D gene: TRBD2; CDR3 DNA: TGCGCCAGCAGTGATGGTAGCGGGAGGCGCGGCACCGGGGAGCTGTTTTTT; CDR3 protein: CASSDGSGRRGTGELFF
clone size: once; V gene: TRBV12-5; J gene: TRBJ2-3; D gene: TRBD1; CDR3 DNA: TGTGCTAGTGGTCGGACAGGGTTCACAGATACGCAGTATTTT; CDR3 protein: CASGRTGFTDTQYF
clone size: few; V gene: TRBV7-9; J gene: TRBJ2-5; D gene: TRBD1; CDR3 DNA: TGTGCCAGCAGCTTGGGAGACAGGGGCCTGCAAGAGACCCAGTACTTC; CDR3 protein: CASSLGDRGLQETQYF